The entry below gives a single T cell receptor (beta chain) sequence along with its context. Its antigen remains unidentified. The data were taken from a study of cytomegalovirus exposure and HLA in healthy donors. Findings and caveats of the study: With later analysis, a missense DCLRE1C variant became linked to TCR beta V- and J-gene trimming. TCR beta chains numbering some 160 were designated cytomegalovirus-associated. The sole available immune exposure information was CMV serostatus. Later analysis showed TCR association rates varying by HLA locus, highest for DRB1 and lowest for HLA-C.

V gave up 5 bases and J gave up 5 bases; unmatched junction bases: 9. The CDR3 runs 15 residues. Germline values: CDR1 SGHTA, CDR2 FQGNSA. Primers included in the PCR were 60 Vbeta and 13 Jbeta primers. The repertoire was sequenced with immunoSEQ multiplex PCR; TCRdb's copy has only in-frame clones and lacks some. The table records 110,000 to 150,000 clones, about four fifths of them present only once. Input material: PBMCs. This receptor was obtained from a man aged 40-49 years in good health and CMV-seronegative. The gene calls are TRBV7-2 and TRBJ2-1, with 7 bases matching TRBD2. The CDR3 reads CASSPTRSGDNEQFF. CDR3 bases: TGTGCCAGCAGCCCTACAAGGAGCGGGGACAATGAGCAGTTCTTC.